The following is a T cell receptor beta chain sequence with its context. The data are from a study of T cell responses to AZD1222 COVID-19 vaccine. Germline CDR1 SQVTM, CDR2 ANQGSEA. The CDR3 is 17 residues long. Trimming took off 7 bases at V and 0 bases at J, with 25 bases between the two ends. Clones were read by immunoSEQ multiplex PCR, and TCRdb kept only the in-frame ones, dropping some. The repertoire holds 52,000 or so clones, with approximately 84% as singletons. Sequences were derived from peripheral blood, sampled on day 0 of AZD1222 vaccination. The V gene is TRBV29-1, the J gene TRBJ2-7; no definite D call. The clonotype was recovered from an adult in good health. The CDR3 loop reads CSAQIRPQATSSYEQYF. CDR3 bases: TGCAGCGCCCAGATTAGGCCCCAGGCGACGAGCTCCTACGAGCAGTACTTC.